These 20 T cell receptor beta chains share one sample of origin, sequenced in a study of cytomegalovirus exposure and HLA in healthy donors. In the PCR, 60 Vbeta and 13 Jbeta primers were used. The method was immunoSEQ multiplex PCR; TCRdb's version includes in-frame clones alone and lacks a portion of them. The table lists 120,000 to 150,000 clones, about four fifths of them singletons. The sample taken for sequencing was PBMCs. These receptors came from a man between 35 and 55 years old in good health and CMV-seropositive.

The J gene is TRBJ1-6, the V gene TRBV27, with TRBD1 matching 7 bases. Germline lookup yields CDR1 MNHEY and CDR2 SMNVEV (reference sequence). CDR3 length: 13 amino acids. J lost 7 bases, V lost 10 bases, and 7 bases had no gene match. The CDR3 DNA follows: TGTGCCACCAAGACAGGGCAGAATTCACCCCTCCACTTT. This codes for CATKTGQNSPLHF.

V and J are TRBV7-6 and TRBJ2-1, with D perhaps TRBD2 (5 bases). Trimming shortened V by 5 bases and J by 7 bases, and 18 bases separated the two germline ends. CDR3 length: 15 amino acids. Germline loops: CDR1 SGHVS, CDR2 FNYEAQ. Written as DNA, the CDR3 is TGTGCCAGCAGCCCCAGTTGGGGAGTTGGGAATGAGCAGTTCTTC. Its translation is CASSPSWGVGNEQFF.

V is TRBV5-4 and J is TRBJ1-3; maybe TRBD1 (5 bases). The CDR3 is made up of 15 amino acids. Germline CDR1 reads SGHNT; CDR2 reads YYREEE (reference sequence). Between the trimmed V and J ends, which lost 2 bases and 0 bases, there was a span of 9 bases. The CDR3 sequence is CASSLAGRSGNTIYF. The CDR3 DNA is TGTGCCAGCAGCTTAGCAGGGCGCTCTGGAAACACCATATATTTT.

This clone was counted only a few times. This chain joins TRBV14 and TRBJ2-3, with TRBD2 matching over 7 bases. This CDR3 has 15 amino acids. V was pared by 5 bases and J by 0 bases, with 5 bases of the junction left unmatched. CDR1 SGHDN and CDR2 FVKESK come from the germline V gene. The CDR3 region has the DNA TGTGCCAGCAGCGTCGGACTAGGCAGCACAGATACGCAGTATTTT. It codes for CASSVGLGSTDTQYF.

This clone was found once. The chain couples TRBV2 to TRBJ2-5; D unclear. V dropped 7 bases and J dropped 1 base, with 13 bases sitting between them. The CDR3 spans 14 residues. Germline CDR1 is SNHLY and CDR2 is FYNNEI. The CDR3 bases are TGTGCCAGCACCCCTGTCACAGCCCAAGAGACCCAGTACTTC. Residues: CASTPVTAQETQYF.

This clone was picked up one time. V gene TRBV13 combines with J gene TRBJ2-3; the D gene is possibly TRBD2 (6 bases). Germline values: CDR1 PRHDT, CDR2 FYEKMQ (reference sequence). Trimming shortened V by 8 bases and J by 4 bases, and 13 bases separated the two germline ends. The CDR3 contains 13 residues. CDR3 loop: CASLLPGADTQYF. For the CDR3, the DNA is TGTGCCAGCCTTCTCCCGGGGGCAGATACGCAGTATTTT.

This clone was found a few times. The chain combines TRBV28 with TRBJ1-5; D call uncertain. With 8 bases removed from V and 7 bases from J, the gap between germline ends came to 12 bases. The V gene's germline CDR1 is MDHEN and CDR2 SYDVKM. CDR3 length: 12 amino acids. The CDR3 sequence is CASLSLAQPQHF. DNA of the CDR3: TGTGCCAGCCTCTCCCTAGCCCAGCCCCAGCATTTT.

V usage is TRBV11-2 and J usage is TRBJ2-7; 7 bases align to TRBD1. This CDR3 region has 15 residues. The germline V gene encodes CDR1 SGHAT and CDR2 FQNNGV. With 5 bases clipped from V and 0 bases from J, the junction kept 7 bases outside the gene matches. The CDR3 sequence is CASSHKTGSSYEQYF. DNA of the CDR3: TGTGCCAGCAGCCATAAGACAGGGAGCTCCTACGAGCAGTACTTC.

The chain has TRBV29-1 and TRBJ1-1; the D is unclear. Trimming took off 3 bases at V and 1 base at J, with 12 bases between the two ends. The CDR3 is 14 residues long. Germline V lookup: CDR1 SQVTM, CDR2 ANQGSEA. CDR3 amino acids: CSVDQAPENTEAFF. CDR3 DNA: TGCAGCGTTGATCAGGCACCCGAGAACACTGAAGCTTTCTTT.

The CDR3 DNA sequence: TGTGCCAGCAGTTTATCGGCGGGAGGGCCGCATGAGCAGTTCTTC. Protein: CASSLSAGGPHEQFF. This rearrangement joins TRBV27 to TRBJ2-1; 9 bases map to TRBD2. Germline assignment: CDR1 MNHEY and CDR2 SMNVEV (reference sequence). CDR3 length: 15 residues. Trimming took 0 bases from V and 8 from J; bases not matched to a gene: 5.

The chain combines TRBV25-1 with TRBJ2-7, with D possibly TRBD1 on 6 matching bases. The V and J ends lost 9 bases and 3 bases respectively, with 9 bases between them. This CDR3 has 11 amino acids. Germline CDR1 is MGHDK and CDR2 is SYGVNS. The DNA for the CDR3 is TGTGCCAGTAAGGACAGCTACGAGCAGTACTTC. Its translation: CASKDSYEQYF.

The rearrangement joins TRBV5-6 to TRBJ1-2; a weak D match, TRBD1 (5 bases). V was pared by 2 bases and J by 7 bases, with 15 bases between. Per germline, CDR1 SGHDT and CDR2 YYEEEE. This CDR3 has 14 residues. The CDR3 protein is CASSLNRGLGGYTF. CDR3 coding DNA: TGTGCCAGCAGCTTAAACCGGGGGTTGGGTGGCTACACCTTC.

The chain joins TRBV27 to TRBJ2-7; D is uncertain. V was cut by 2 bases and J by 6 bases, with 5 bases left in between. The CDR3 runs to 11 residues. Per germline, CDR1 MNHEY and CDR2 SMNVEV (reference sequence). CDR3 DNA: TGTGCCAGCAGTTTAAACGGCGAGCAGTACTTC. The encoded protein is CASSLNGEQYF.

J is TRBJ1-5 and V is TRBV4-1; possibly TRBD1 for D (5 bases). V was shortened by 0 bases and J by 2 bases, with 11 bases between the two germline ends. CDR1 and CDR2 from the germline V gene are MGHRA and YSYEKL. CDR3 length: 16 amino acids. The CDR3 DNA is TGCGCCAGCAGCCAAGAGGCGGGGACTCGCAATCAGCCCCAGCATTTT. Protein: CASSQEAGTRNQPQHF.

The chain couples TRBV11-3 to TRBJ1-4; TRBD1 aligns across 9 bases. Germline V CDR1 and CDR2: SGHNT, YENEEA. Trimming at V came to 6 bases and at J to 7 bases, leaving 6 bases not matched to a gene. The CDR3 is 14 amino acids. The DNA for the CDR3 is TGTGCCAGCAGTCCGGACAGGGGAGGTGAAAAACTGTTTTTT. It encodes CASSPDRGGEKLFF.

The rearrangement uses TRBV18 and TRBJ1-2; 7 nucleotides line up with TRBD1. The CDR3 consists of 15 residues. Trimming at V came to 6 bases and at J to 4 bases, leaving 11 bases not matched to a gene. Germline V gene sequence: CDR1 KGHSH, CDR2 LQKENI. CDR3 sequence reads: CASSPQGQVLYGYTF. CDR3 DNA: TGTGCCAGCTCGCCCCAAGGACAGGTCCTCTATGGCTACACCTTC.

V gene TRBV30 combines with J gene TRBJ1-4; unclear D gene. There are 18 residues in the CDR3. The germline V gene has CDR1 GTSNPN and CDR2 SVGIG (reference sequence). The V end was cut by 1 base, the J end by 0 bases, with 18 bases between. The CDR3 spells CAWSGGSRLPATNEKLFF. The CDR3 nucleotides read TGTGCCTGGAGTGGAGGATCACGATTACCCGCAACTAATGAAAAACTGTTTTTT.

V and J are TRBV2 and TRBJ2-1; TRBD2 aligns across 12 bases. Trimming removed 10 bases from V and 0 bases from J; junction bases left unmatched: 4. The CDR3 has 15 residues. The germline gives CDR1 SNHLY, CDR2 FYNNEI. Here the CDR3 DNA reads TGTGCCACCCGACTAGCGGGAGTCTCCTACAATGAGCAGTTCTTC. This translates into CATRLAGVSYNEQFF.

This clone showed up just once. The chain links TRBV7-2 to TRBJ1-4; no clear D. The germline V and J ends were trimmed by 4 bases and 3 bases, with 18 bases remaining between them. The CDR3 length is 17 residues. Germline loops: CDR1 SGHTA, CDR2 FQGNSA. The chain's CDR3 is CASSSNAPRGANEKLFF. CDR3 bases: TGTGCCAGCAGCTCTAACGCTCCCAGAGGAGCTAATGAAAAACTGTTTTTT.

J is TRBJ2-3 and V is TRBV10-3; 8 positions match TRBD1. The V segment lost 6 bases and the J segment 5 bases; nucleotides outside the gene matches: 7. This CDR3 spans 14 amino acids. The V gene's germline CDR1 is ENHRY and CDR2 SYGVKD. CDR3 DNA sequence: TGTGCCATCAGGGGGACAGGCCCAAAAGATACGCAGTATTTT. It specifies CAIRGTGPKDTQYF.